This T cell receptor beta chain was recovered during a study of blood T cell repertoires in COVID-19. About the research overall: The United States, Italy and Spain were the sources of the acute and convalescent COVID-19 samples. Nucleic acid was either cDNA or gDNA, and it came from T cells, B-cell-depleted T cells, or PBMCs.

CDR3 length: 15 amino acids. The V end lost 4 bases, the J end lost 8 bases, and 20 bases lay between the germline ends. Germline assignment: CDR1 SGHTA and CDR2 FQGNSA. Original methodology: For nucleated cells, counts were estimated from reference gene primer amplification. Assay used: immunoSEQ multiplex PCR; TCRdb lists only in-frame clones, some missing. For V, J and clone size, that table is used; D and trimming come from the DNA. The sample contains about 220,000 clones, 75% to 90% of which appear only once. Patients from Seattle were sampled longitudinally, starting during active infection. V usage is TRBV7-2 and J usage is TRBJ1-2; D ambiguous. Specimen: peripheral blood. The sequence was collected from a woman aged 70-85 years with COVID-19, enrolled during active disease. As DNA, the CDR3 is TGTGCCAGCAGCTCGCGAGTAAAGGATCTAGGCGGCTACACCTTC. Residues: CASSSRVKDLGGYTF.